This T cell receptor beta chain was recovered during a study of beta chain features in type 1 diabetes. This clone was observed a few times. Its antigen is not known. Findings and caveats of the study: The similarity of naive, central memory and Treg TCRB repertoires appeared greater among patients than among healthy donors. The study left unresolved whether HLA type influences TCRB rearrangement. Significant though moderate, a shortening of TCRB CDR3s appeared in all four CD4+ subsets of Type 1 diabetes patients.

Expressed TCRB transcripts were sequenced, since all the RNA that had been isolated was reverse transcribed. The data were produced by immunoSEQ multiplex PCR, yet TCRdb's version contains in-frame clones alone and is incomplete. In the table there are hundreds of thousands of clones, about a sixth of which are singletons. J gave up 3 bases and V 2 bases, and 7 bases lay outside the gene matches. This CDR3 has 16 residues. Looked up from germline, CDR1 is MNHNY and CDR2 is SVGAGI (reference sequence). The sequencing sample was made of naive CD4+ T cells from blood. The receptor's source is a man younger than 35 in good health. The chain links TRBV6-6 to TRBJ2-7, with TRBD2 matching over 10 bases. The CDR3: CASSYPASGRVYEQYF. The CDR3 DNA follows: TGTGCCAGCAGTTACCCCGCTAGCGGGAGAGTCTACGAGCAGTACTTC.